One and the same sample provided the 21 T cell receptor beta chains below, sequenced in a study of molecular identifiers for immune sequencing clone quantification. In TCRdb, the PCR reads were re-called with MiXCR into one record per CDR3 protein. The data show more than 550,000 distinct CDR3 sequences, 25% seen once. Sequencing was done on a sample of naive CD8+ T cells from blood, with Jurkat cell RNA spiked in. Subset reported: FACS-sorted CD8+CD4-CCR7+CD45RA+ naive T cells. These receptors all come from a human donor in good health. Some libraries in this study had Jurkat cell RNA spiked in.

In regard to this clonotype: Since a much larger clone is just one base distant, this may be a read error. V usage is TRBV7-9 and J usage is TRBJ2-7, with 7 bases matching TRBD1. Per germline, CDR1 SEHNR and CDR2 FQNEAQ (reference sequence). J was trimmed by 6 bases and V by 0 bases; bases with no gene match: 11. The CDR3 runs 16 residues. DNA for the CDR3: TGTGCCAGCAGCTTAGCAAGGGACAGCTCCAAAGTCGAGCAGTACTTC. It specifies CASSLARDSSKVEQYF.

Comments on this clonotype: At one boundary the junction diverges from the germline segment, which might be a read error. The rearrangement uses TRBV11-2 and TRBJ2-1; D is perhaps TRBD1 (5 bases). The V gene's germline CDR1 is SGHAT and CDR2 FQNNGV. The CDR3 loop spans 14 amino acids. DNA for the CDR3: TGTGCCAGCAGCGTCGGACAAATCTACAATGAGCAGCTCTTC. As protein: CASSVGQIYNEQLF.

This clonotype has a handful of counts. The J gene is TRBJ1-1, the V gene TRBV7-9; no firm D call. The germline V and J ends were trimmed by 5 bases and 2 bases, with 15 bases remaining between them. The CDR3 has 15 residues. The germline V gene has CDR1 SEHNR and CDR2 FQNEAQ (reference sequence). The CDR3 loop is CASSPVSGSNTEAFF. The CDR3 DNA reads TGTGCCAGCAGCCCTGTAAGCGGATCCAACACTGAAGCTTTCTTT. Full variable domain (rest looked up from reference TRBV7-9 and TRBJ1-1): DTGVSQNPRHKITKRGQNVTFRCDPISEHNRLYWYRQTLGQGPEFLTYFQNEAQLEKSRLLSDRFSAERPKGSFSTLEIQRTEQGDSAMYLCASSPVSGSNTEAFFGQGTRLTVV.

This clonotype was seen repeatedly, ten times or more. The genes are TRBV7-8 and TRBJ2-3; 13 bases map to TRBD2. The CDR3 has 17 residues. Unmatched junction bases numbered 8, after V lost 4 bases and J lost 4 bases. CDR1 is SGHVS, CDR2 FQNEAQ, per germline. The CDR3 region is CASSSLGGTSGADTQYF. Here the CDR3 DNA reads TGTGCCAGCAGCTCCTTAGGAGGGACTAGCGGGGCAGATACGCAGTATTTT. Full variable domain (missing parts from reference TRBV7-8 and TRBJ2-3): GAGVSQSPRYKVAKRGQDVALRCDPISGHVSLFWYQQALGQGPEFLTYFQNEAQLDKSGLPSDRFFAERPEGSVSTLKIQRTQQEDSAVYLCASSSLGGTSGADTQYFGPGTRLTVL.

The table lists this clonotype with many counts. The V gene is TRBV3-1, the J gene TRBJ2-7; D is unresolved. V was clipped by 1 base and J by 2 bases, with 12 bases between them. Germline lookup yields CDR1 LGHDT and CDR2 YNNKEL (reference sequence). The CDR3 runs 15 residues. The CDR3 nucleotides read TGTGCCAGCAGCCAAGGGGCAGCCGTGGCCTACGAGCAGTACTTC. Translated: CASSQGAAVAYEQYF.

This clonotype was observed at least ten times. The DNA of the CDR3 is TGTGCCAGCAGCCATCGTCCGAGCGGGGAGCTGTTTTTT. Residues: CASSHRPSGELFF. The chain recombines TRBV12-3 or TRBV12-4 with TRBJ2-2; D is unclear. The CDR3 is 13 residues long. Between the trimmed V and J ends, which lost 6 bases and 7 bases, there was a span of 12 bases.

V gene TRBV4-3 combines with J gene TRBJ2-7; D is unresolved. This CDR3 has 15 amino acids. Trimming cost V 4 bases and J 4 bases, with 17 bases left between them. From germline, CDR1 is LGHNA and CDR2 YSLEER. Here the CDR3 reads CASSPSRQPQYEQYF. The CDR3 DNA reads TGCGCCAGCAGCCCCTCCCGCCAGCCCCAATACGAGCAGTACTTC.

Ten or more counts support this clonotype. V usage is TRBV7-9 and J usage is TRBJ1-1; D not certain. CDR1 SEHNR and CDR2 FQNEAQ come from the germline V gene (reference sequence). V shed 3 bases and J shed 7 bases, with 12 bases lying between them. The CDR3 loop spans 13 amino acids. The CDR3 reads CASSFVEGDEAFF. CDR3 in DNA: TGTGCCAGCAGCTTCGTCGAAGGCGATGAAGCTTTCTTT.

The CDR3 loop is CASSQLAGTSADTQYF. In DNA, the CDR3 is TGTGCCAGCAGCCAACTAGCGGGGACTAGCGCAGATACGCAGTATTTT. The chain recombines TRBV3-1 with TRBJ2-3; 10 positions match TRBD2. The CDR3 totals 16 residues. Germline values: CDR1 LGHDT, CDR2 YNNKEL (reference sequence). V was pared by 2 bases and J by 4 bases, with 6 bases of the junction left unmatched.

A note on this clonotype: Germline is not matched at one junction end, which may reflect a read error. This chain connects TRBV12-3 or TRBV12-4 to TRBJ2-3; D not certain. The CDR3 runs 12 residues. The DNA for the CDR3 is TGTGCCAGCAGTTCCCGCACAGATACGCTGTATTTT. It specifies CASSSRTDTLYF.

The chain joins TRBV6-6 to TRBJ2-7; D gene ambiguous. CDR1 and CDR2 (germline): MNHNY, SVGAGI (reference sequence). The CDR3 length is 13 residues. The germline V and J ends were trimmed by 7 bases and 6 bases, with 16 bases remaining between them. As DNA, the CDR3 is TGTGCCAGCACCGACTCGCCCAGGAGCGAGCAGTACTTC. This translates into CASTDSPRSEQYF.

This clonotype was seen many times. DNA of the CDR3: TGTGCCAGCAGCTTACCCCCGGGACAACCCACAGATACGCAGTATTTT. Translated: CASSLPPGQPTDTQYF. V usage is TRBV7-9 and J usage is TRBJ2-3, with D possibly TRBD1 on 6 matching bases. The CDR3 has 16 amino acids. Per germline, CDR1 SEHNR and CDR2 FQNEAQ (reference sequence). V was clipped by 2 bases and J by 2 bases, with 14 bases between them.

This chain links TRBV19 with TRBJ2-1, with 7 bases lining up with TRBD1. Germline CDR1 and CDR2: LNHDA and SQIVND (reference sequence). V was clipped by 3 bases and J by 2 bases; unmatched bases: 4. CDR3 length equals 15 residues. CDR3 in DNA: TGTGCCAGTAGTATGACAGGGAACACCTACAATGAGCAGTTCTTC. It encodes CASSMTGNTYNEQFF.

This clonotype was picked up many times. This chain uses TRBV13 with TRBJ1-2; 9 bases map to TRBD1. The CDR3 sequence is 17 residues long. Germline CDR1 PRHDT, CDR2 FYEKMQ (reference sequence). V gave up 4 bases and J gave up 1 base; unmatched junction bases: 10. The CDR3 reads CASSSSAGTGSNYGYTF. The CDR3 DNA is TGTGCCAGCAGCTCGTCAGCCGGGACAGGGAGTAACTATGGCTACACCTTC.

The sample holds a few counts of this clonotype. J is TRBJ2-7 and V is TRBV27; D is perhaps TRBD1 (6 bases). The CDR3 runs to 15 residues. V lost 4 bases to trimming and J lost 2 bases, with 15 bases between them. Per the germline V gene, CDR1 is MNHEY and CDR2 is SMNVEV (reference sequence). CDR3 nucleotide sequence: TGTGCCAGCAGTTATTCAACAGGGCATACCTACGAGCAGTACTTC. It yields the protein CASSYSTGHTYEQYF.

A note on this clonotype: A clone one base away is much larger, so this may be a read error. For the CDR3, the DNA is TGCGCCAGCAGCCAAAGAGGGGTCATCTCGGCAAATACGCAGTATTTT. It specifies CASSQRGVISANTQYF. The rearrangement joins TRBV4-3 to TRBJ2-3, with D perhaps assigned TRBD1 or TRBD2 (5 bases each). In germline, CDR1 is LGHNA, CDR2 YSLEER. The ends were cut back, 2 bases at V and 7 bases at J, with 19 bases in the middle. This CDR3 contains 16 residues.

The chain uses TRBV3-1 and TRBJ2-7; 10 nucleotides align to TRBD2. This CDR3 comprises 16 residues. The trim removed 3 bases at V and 0 bases at J, leaving 5 bases unmatched. Germline assignment: CDR1 LGHDT and CDR2 YNNKEL (reference sequence). This CDR3 reads CASSHGLAAYSYEQYF. CDR3 bases: TGTGCCAGCAGCCATGGACTAGCGGCTTACTCCTACGAGCAGTACTTC.

This chain joins TRBV9 and TRBJ1-2; 8 nucleotides line up with TRBD1. The germline V gene encodes CDR1 SGDLS and CDR2 YYNGEE. The CDR3 sequence is 18 residues long. J lost 7 bases, V lost 4 bases, and 21 bases had no gene match. The CDR3 spells CASSPFATGEGVSGGYTF. CDR3 in DNA: TGTGCCAGCAGCCCCTTCGCGACAGGGGAAGGGGTATCAGGTGGCTACACCTTC.

This clonotype was seen more than once but under ten times. In nucleotides, the CDR3 is TGCGCCAGCAGCTTGGCCTTGGGACTGGATTACGAGCAGTACTTC. This encodes CASSLALGLDYEQYF. V gene TRBV5-1 combines with J gene TRBJ2-7, with D perhaps TRBD2 (6 bases). CDR1 and CDR2 (germline): SGHRS, YFSETQ. This CDR3 comprises 15 residues. Trimming removed 0 bases from V and 4 bases from J, with 14 bases in between.

This clonotype was found a few times. The genes are TRBV5-6 and TRBJ2-1, with 9 bases matching TRBD1. With 0 bases clipped from V and 3 bases from J, the junction kept 10 bases outside the gene matches. This CDR3 comprises 18 residues. Germline lookup yields CDR1 SGHDT and CDR2 YYEEEE. The CDR3 sequence is CASSLELPGQGSYNEQFF. CDR3 DNA sequence: TGTGCCAGCAGCTTGGAACTCCCGGGACAGGGAAGCTACAATGAGCAGTTCTTC.

A word on this clonotype: A read error may be the cause here, since a much bigger clone is one base away. The genes are TRBV7-2 and TRBJ2-1; D call uncertain. Germline assignment: CDR1 SGHTA and CDR2 FQGNSA. There are 16 residues in the CDR3. The CDR3 nucleotides read TGTGCCAGCAGCTTAGCGGTGGCTATTAAACGGAAAGGGCAGTCCTTC. Its protein is CASSLAVAIKRKGQSF.